This is a list of T cell receptor beta chains from one sample in a study of blood T cell repertoires in COVID-19. Sequencing used immunoSEQ multiplex PCR; TCRdb keeps in-frame clones, though not all of them. Of some 180,000 clones detected, around 80% appear once; the ten largest clones hold approximately 3%. The sequencing input was peripheral blood. These receptors came from a woman older than 75 with active or convalescent COVID-19. The CDR3 runs from the conserved cysteine through the conserved F or W. The order of the fields is V gene, J gene, clone size, D gene, CDR3 DNA, CDR3 protein. D genes are given only for firm matches. Only part of the rows carry a size: once, few, many, or a class if the clone is expanded.

TRBV19	TRBJ1-5	.	.	TGTGCCAGTAGTATAGATGCCAGATTCAATCAGCCCCAGCATTTT	CASSIDARFNQPQHF
TRBV28	TRBJ1-1	.	TRBD1	TGTGCCAGCAGTTTAGGCGGACAGGGGGACACTGAAGCTTTCTTT	CASSLGGQGDTEAFF
TRBV9	TRBJ2-1	once	TRBD2	TGTGCCAGCAGCGTAGCTGGCGGGGGGGCCTACAATGAGCAGTTCTTC	CASSVAGGGAYNEQFF
TRBV4-3	TRBJ2-3	.	.	TGCGCCAGCAGCCCAAAGGCACTAGCATTAGATACGCAGTATTTT	CASSPKALALDTQYF
TRBV19	TRBJ2-5	few	TRBD1	TGTGCCAGTAGTCAACCGGGACAGGGCCTACAAGAGACCCAGTACTTC	CASSQPGQGLQETQYF
TRBV5-1	TRBJ2-5	once	.	TGCGCCAGCAGCCCGCCGGGGGTACGGGAGACCCAGTACTTC	CASSPPGVRETQYF
TRBV7-9	TRBJ1-6	.	.	TGTGCCAGCAGCCCCATCATGATAACCCGGGGGAGGTCACCCCTCCACTTT	CASSPIMITRGRSPLHF
TRBV29-1	TRBJ2-7	.	.	TGCAGCGTTGAAGTTAGCTCGTACGAGCAGTACTTC	CSVEVSSYEQYF
TRBV28	TRBJ1-2	.	.	TGTGCCAGCAGTTCCCCGGGGAGGGACCCCAACTATGGCTACACCTTC	CASSSPGRDPNYGYTF
TRBV29-1	TRBJ1-2	.	.	TGCAGCGTGGCCGCCGCCAACCATGGCTACACCTTC	CSVAAANHGYTF
TRBV5-6	TRBJ1-5	few	.	TGTGCCAGCAGCTTGTTTTCTGGCAGTTACGGCAATCAGCCCCAGCATTTT	CASSLFSGSYGNQPQHF
TRBV5-1	TRBJ1-1	.	TRBD1	TGCGCCAGCAGCTTGGGGGACAGGCAGAACACTGAAGCTTTCTTT	CASSLGDRQNTEAFF
TRBV19	TRBJ1-1	.	.	TGTGCCAGTAGTATGGGCCACACAGCCCGACTGAACACTGAAGCTTTCTTT	CASSMGHTARLNTEAFF
TRBV5-4	TRBJ2-2	.	.	TGTGCCAGCAGCTTCGGACGGGGGAGTGGGACCGGGGAGCTGTTTTTT	CASSFGRGSGTGELFF
TRBV28	TRBJ1-6	.	.	TGTGCCATCCATCCCGCCAGGGAACTCTATAATTCACCCCTCCACTTT	CAIHPARELYNSPLHF
TRBV27	TRBJ1-5	.	.	TGTGCCAGCAGTTTTGGCTCAGGGGGCAATCAGCCCCAGCATTTT	CASSFGSGGNQPQHF
TRBV4-1	TRBJ1-1	few	.	TGCGCCAGCAGCCACCGCTTAGACTCCACTGAAGCTTTCTTT	CASSHRLDSTEAFF
TRBV15	TRBJ2-5	.	TRBD2	TGTGCCACCAGCAGAGATCCCGGGGGGGACTCGGCCCAGTACTTC	CATSRDPGGDSAQYF
TRBV10-3	TRBJ2-1	.	TRBD2	TGTGCCATCAGTGAAGCGGGGAACTCCTACAATGAGCAGTTCTTC	CAISEAGNSYNEQFF
TRBV2	TRBJ2-3	.	TRBD2	TGTGCCAGCACCAGGACTAGCGGGGGGGCGAACACAGATACGCAGTATTTT	CASTRTSGGANTDTQYF
TRBV10-1	TRBJ2-3	.	TRBD2	TGCGCCAGCAGCCCGTGGCGGGGGGCCACAGATACGCAGTATTTT	CASSPWRGATDTQYF
TRBV30	TRBJ2-1	.	TRBD2	TGTGCCTGGAGGAGGGTTAGCGGGGGGGCCGGCCCCTACAATGAGCAGTTCTTC	CAWRRVSGGAGPYNEQFF
TRBV27	TRBJ2-3	.	TRBD2	TGTGCCAGCACGACTAGCGGCGTTAGCACAGATACGCAGTATTTT	CASTTSGVSTDTQYF
TRBV19	TRBJ1-2	few	.	TGTGCCAGTAGTATGCAGGTCTACTATGGCTACACCTTC	CASSMQVYYGYTF
TRBV10-3	TRBJ1-2	once	TRBD1	TGTGCCATCAGCTCCACTACAGGGGACTATGGCTACACCTTC	CAISSTTGDYGYTF
TRBV5-1	TRBJ1-6	.	.	TGCGCCAGCAGCTTGGGGCAGGAGGCAGGCCGGACCCTCCACTTT	CASSLGQEAGRTLHF
TRBV10-3	TRBJ1-6	.	TRBD1	TGTGCCATCAGTGACGAGGGGGCGAGATATAATTCACCCCTCCACTTT	CAISDEGARYNSPLHF
TRBV5-5	TRBJ2-2	.	.	TGTGCCAGCACCAGGTCAGGGAACACCGGGGAGCTGTTTTTT	CASTRSGNTGELFF
TRBV27	TRBJ1-6	.	.	TGTGCCAGCAGTTTATCGCCAGGGATGAATTCACCCCTCCACTTT	CASSLSPGMNSPLHF
TRBV7-2	TRBJ2-7	.	.	TGTGCCAGCACCCCGGAACACACTAACCTCTACGAGCAGTACTTC	CASTPEHTNLYEQYF
TRBV10-3	TRBJ2-5	few	.	TGTGCCATCAGTGAATCAGGTCCGGAGACCCAGTACTTC	CAISESGPETQYF
TRBV25-1	TRBJ1-1	.	TRBD1	TGTGCCAGCAGCGGGACAGGGGGAAGGAACACTGAAGCTTTCTTT	CASSGTGGRNTEAFF
TRBV12-3/TRBV12-4	TRBJ2-3	few	.	TGTGCCAGCAATGGCAGACTCACAGATACGCAGTATTTT	CASNGRLTDTQYF